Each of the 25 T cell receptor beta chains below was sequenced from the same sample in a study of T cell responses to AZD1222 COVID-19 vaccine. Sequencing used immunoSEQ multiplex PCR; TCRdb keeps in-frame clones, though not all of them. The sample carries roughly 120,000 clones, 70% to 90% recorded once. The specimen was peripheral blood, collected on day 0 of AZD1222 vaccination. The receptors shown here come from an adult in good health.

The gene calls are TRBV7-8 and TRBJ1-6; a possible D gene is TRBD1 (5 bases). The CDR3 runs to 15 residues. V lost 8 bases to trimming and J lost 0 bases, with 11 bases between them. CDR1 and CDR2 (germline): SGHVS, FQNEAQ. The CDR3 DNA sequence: TGTGCCAGCCGGCAGGGTAGCTCCTATAATTCACCCCTCCACTTT. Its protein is CASRQGSSYNSPLHF.

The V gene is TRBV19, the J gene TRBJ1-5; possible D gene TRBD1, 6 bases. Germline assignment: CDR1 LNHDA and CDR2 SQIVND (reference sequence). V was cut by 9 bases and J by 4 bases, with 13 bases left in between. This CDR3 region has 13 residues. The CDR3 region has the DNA TGTGCCAGCATTTCAGGGGTTAATCAGCCCCAGCATTTT. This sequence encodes CASISGVNQPQHF.

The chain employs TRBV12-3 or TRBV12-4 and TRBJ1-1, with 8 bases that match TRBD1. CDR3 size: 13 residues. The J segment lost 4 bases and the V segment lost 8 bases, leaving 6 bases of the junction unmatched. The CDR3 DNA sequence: TGTGCCAGCGGAGACAGGGGATCCACTGAAGCTTTCTTT. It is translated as CASGDRGSTEAFF.

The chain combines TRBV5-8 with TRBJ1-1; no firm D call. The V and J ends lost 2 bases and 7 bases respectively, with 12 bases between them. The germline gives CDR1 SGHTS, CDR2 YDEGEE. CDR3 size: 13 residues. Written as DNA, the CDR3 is TGTGCCAGCAGCTTTAATAGGCAGAGTGAAGCTTTCTTT. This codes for CASSFNRQSEAFF.

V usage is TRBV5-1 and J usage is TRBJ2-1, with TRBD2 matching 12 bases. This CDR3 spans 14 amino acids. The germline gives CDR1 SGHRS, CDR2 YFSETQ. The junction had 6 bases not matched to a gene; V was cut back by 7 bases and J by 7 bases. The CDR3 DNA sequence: TGCGCCAGCCTTCGACTAGCGGGGGAGAATGAGCAGTTCTTC. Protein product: CASLRLAGENEQFF.

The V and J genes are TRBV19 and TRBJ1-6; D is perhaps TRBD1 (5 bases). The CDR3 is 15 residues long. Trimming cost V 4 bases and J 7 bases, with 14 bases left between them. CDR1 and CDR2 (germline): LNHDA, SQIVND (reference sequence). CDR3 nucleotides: TGTGCCAGTAGTACGCACCGGGACGCGAATTCACCCCTCCACTTT. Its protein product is CASSTHRDANSPLHF.

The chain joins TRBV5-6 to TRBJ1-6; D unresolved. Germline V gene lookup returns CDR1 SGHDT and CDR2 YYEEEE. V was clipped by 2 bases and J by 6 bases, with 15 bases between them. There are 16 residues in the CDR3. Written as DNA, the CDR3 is TGTGCCAGCAGCTTAAGACGGGGTTCTGTTAATTCACCCCTCCACTTT. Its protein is CASSLRRGSVNSPLHF.

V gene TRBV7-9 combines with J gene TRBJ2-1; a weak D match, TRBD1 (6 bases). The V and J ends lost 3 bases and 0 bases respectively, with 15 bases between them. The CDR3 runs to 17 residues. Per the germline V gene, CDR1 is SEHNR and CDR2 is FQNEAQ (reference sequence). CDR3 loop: CASSFTPRGRSYNEQFF. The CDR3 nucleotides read TGTGCCAGCAGCTTTACCCCCAGGGGCCGCTCCTACAATGAGCAGTTCTTC.

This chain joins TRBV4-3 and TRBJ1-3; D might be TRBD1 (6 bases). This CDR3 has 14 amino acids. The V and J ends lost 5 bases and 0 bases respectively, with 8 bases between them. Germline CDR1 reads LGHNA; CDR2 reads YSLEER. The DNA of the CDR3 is TGCGCCAGCAGCGGACAGTCCTCTGGAAACACCATATATTTT. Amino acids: CASSGQSSGNTIYF.

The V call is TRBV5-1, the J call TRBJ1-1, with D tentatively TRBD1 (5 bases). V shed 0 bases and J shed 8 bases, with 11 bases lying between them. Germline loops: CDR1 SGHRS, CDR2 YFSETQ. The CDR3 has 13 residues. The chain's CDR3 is CASSLGWGGEAFF. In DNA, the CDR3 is TGCGCCAGCAGCTTGGGTTGGGGCGGGGAAGCTTTCTTT.

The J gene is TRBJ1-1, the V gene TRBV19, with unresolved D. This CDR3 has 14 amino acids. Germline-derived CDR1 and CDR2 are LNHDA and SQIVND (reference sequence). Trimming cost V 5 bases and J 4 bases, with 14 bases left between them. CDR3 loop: CASSPRELGTEAFF. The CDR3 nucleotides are TGTGCCAGTAGTCCAAGAGAGTTGGGCACTGAAGCTTTCTTT.

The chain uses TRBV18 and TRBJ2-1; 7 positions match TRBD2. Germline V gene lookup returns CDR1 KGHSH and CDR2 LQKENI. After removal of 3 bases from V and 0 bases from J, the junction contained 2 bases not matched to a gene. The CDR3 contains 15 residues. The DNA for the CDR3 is TGTGCCAGCTCACCGGGACTACTCTCCTACAATGAGCAGTTCTTC. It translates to CASSPGLLSYNEQFF.

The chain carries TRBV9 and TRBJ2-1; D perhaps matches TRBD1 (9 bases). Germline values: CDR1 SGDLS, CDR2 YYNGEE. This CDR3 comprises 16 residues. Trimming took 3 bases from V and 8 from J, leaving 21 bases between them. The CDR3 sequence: CASSARGGQGIDEQFF. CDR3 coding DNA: TGTGCCAGCAGCGCCCGGGGGGGACAGGGCATTGATGAGCAGTTCTTC.

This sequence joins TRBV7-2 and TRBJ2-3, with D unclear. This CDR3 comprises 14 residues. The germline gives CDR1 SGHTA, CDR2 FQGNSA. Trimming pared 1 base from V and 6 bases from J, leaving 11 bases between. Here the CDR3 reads CASSLVGSTDTQYF. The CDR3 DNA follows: TGTGCCAGCAGCTTAGTCGGGTCGACGGATACGCAGTATTTT.

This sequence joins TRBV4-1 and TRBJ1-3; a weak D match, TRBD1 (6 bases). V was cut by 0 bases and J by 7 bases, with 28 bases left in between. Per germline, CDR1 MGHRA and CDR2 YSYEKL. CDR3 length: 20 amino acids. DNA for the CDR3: TGCGCCAGCAGCCAAGAGGAGGGGGTAGTGCCGGGGCTATTACGGAACACCATATATTTT. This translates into CASSQEEGVVPGLLRNTIYF.

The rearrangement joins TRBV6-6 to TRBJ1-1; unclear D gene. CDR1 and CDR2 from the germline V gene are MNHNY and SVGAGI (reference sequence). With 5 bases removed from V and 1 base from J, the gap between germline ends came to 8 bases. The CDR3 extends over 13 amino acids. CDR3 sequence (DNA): TGTGCCAGCAGTGTCCTGACGAACACTGAAGCTTTCTTT. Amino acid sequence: CASSVLTNTEAFF.

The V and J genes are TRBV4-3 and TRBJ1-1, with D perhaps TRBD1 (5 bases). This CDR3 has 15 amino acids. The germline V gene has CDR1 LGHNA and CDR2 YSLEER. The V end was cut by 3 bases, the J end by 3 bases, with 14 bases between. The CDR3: CASSQATDRYTEAFF. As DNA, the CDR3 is TGCGCCAGCAGCCAGGCTACCGACAGATACACTGAAGCTTTCTTT.

This CDR3 is CASSHRRGAFTGELFF. As DNA, the CDR3 is TGTGCCAGCAGCCATAGGCGGGGGGCCTTCACCGGGGAGCTGTTTTTT. The rearrangement joins TRBV14 to TRBJ2-2, with TRBD2 matching 8 bases. The V gene end was trimmed by 3 bases and the J gene end by 4 bases; junction bases not matched to a gene: 7. This CDR3 has 16 residues. Looked up from germline, CDR1 is SGHDN and CDR2 is FVKESK.

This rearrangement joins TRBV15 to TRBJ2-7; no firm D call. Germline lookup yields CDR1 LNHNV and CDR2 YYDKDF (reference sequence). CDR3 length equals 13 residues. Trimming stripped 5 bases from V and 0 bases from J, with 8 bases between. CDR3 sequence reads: CATSGRNSYEQYF. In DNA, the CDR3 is TGTGCCACCAGCGGCAGGAACTCCTACGAGCAGTACTTC.

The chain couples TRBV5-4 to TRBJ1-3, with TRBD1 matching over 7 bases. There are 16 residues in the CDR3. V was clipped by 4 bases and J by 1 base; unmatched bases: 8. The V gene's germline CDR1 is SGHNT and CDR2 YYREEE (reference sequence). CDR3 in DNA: TGTGCCAGCAGCCCTCGACAGGGTGAATCTGGAAACACCATATATTTT. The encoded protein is CASSPRQGESGNTIYF.

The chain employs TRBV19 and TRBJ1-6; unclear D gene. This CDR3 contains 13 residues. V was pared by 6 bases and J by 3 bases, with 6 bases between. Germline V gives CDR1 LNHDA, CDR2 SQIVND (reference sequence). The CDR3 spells CASSLYYNSPLHF. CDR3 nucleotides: TGTGCCAGTAGCCTGTACTATAATTCACCCCTCCACTTT.

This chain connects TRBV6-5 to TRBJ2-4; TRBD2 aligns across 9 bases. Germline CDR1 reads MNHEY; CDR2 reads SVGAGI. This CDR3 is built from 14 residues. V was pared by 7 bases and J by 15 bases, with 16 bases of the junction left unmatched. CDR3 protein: CASILRERGAVWYF. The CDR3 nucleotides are TGTGCCAGCATCCTAAGGGAGCGGGGGGCCGTTTGGTACTTC.

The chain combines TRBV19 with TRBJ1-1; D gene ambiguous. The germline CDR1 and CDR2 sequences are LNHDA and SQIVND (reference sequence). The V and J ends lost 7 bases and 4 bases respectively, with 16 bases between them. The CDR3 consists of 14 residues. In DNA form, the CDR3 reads TGTGCCAGTATGGCATGGTTCGAGGGCACTGAAGCTTTCTTT. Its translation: CASMAWFEGTEAFF.

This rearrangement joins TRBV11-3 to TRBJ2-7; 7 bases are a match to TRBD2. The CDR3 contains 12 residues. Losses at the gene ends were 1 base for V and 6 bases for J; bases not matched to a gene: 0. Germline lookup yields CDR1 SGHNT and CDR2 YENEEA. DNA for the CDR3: TGTGCCAGCAGCTTAGGGGGGGGCGAGCAGTACTTC. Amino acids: CASSLGGGEQYF. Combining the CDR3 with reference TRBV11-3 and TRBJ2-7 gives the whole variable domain EAGVVQSPRYKIIEKKQPVAFWCNPISGHNTLYWYLQNLGQGPELLIRYENEEAVDDSQLPKDRFSAERLKGVDSTLKIQPAELGDSAVYLCASSLGGGEQYFGPGTRLTVT.

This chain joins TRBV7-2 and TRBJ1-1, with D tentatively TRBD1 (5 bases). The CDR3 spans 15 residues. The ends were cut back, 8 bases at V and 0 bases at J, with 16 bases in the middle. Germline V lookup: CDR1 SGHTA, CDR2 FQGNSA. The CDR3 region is CASRGAGLLNTEAFF. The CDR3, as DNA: TGTGCCAGCCGTGGGGCAGGCCTCTTGAACACTGAAGCTTTCTTT.